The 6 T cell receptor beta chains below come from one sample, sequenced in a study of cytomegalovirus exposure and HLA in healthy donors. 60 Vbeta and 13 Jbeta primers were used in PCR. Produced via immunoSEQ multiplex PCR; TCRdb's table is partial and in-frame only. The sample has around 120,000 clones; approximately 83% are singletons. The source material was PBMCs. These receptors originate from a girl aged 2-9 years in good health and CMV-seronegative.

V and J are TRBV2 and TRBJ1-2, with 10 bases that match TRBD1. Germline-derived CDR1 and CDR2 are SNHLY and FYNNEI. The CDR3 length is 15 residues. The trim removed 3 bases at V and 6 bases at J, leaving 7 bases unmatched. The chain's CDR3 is CASSDTNDRGHGYTF. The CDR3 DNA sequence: TGTGCCAGCAGTGATACGAATGACAGGGGGCATGGCTACACCTTC.

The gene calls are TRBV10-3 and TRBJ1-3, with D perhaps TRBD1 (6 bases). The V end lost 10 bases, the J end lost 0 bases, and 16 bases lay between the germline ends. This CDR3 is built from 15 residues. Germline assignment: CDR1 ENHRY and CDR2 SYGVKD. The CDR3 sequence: CATTPTGNSGNTIYF. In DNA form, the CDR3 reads TGTGCCACCACACCAACAGGGAACTCTGGAAACACCATATATTTT.

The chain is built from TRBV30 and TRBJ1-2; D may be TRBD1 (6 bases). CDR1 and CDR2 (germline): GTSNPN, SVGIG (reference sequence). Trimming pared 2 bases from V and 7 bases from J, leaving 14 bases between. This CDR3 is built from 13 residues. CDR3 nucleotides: TGTGCCTGGAGTCCCCAGGGGTCCTTTGGCTACACCTTC. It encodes CAWSPQGSFGYTF.

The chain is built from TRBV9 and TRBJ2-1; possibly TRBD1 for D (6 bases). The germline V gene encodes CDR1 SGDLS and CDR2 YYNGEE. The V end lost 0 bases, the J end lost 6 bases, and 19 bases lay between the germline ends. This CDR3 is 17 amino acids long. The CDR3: CASSVATGGVETNEQFF. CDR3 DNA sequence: TGTGCCAGCAGCGTAGCTACTGGGGGCGTTGAGACCAATGAGCAGTTCTTC.

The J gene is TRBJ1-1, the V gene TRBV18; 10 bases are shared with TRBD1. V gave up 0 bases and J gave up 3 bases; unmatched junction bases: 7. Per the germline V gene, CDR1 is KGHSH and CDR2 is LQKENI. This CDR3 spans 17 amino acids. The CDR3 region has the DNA TGTGCCAGCTCACCACCCATGGGGACAGGGGTCCACACTGAAGCTTTCTTT. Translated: CASSPPMGTGVHTEAFF. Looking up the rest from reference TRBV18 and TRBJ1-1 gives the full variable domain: NAGVMQNPRHLVRRRGQEARLRCSPMKGHSHVYWYRQLPEEGLKFMVYLQKENIIDESGMPKERFSAEFPKEGPSILRIQQVVRGDSAAYFCASSPPMGTGVHTEAFFGQGTRLTVV.

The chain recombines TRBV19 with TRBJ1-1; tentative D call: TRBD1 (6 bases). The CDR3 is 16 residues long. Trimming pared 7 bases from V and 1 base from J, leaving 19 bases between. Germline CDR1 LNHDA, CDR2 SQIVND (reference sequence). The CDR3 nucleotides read TGTGCCAGTAAGGCGTGGGGGGGCATGGGGAACACTGAAGCTTTCTTT. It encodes CASKAWGGMGNTEAFF.